The rows below give T cell receptor beta chains drawn from one sample of a study of T-cell memory formation after mild COVID-19. TCRdb re-called the 5' RACE reads through MiXCR, storing one row per CDR3 protein. The table shows approximately 100,000 distinct CDR3 sequences, with around 25% occurring only once. The source material was PBMCs or a T cell subset sorted from them (not recorded which). These receptors came from a man between 18 and 35 years old who had mild COVID-19 (a few samples of this study predate the infection). Cell type and time point are not known. Both conserved end residues are trimmed from each CDR3. The order of the fields is CDR3 protein, CDR3 length, V gene, clone size, J gene. Clone size, where shown, is once, few, many, or a class for clones that have expanded.

CDR3aa: ASSQDPGAYEQF
len: 12
v_gene: TRBV3-1
abundance: few
j_gene: TRBJ2-1

CDR3aa: ASSQDKDRIRNTEAF
len: 15
v_gene: TRBV4-3
abundance: -
j_gene: TRBJ1-1

CDR3aa: SAFLAGRGNEQF
len: 12
v_gene: TRBV29-1
abundance: -
j_gene: TRBJ2-1

CDR3aa: ASSQVPQRGDTQY
len: 13
v_gene: TRBV4-3
abundance: -
j_gene: TRBJ2-3

CDR3aa: ASSLWGSNTEAF
len: 12
v_gene: TRBV5-1
abundance: few
j_gene: TRBJ1-1

CDR3aa: ASRKLGTDTQY
len: 11
v_gene: TRBV12-3/TRBV12-4
abundance: -
j_gene: TRBJ2-3

CDR3aa: ASSQSTGLSTDTQY
len: 14
v_gene: TRBV14
abundance: few
j_gene: TRBJ2-3

CDR3aa: ASSRLGDTQY
len: 10
v_gene: TRBV12-3/TRBV12-4
abundance: few
j_gene: TRBJ2-3

CDR3aa: ASSGPPSEQF
len: 10
v_gene: TRBV19
abundance: -
j_gene: TRBJ2-1

CDR3aa: ASRAGGPGEQF
len: 11
v_gene: TRBV12-3/TRBV12-4
abundance: few
j_gene: TRBJ2-1

CDR3aa: ATRTRGIADTQY
len: 12
v_gene: TRBV5-8
abundance: many
j_gene: TRBJ2-3

CDR3aa: ASSPIGNTIY
len: 10
v_gene: TRBV25-1
abundance: -
j_gene: TRBJ1-3

CDR3aa: ASSSENAPSYGYT
len: 13
v_gene: TRBV7-9
abundance: -
j_gene: TRBJ1-2

CDR3aa: ASSVTGDTNYGYT
len: 13
v_gene: TRBV9
abundance: -
j_gene: TRBJ1-2

CDR3aa: ASSQDHYRGNQPQH
len: 14
v_gene: TRBV4-3
abundance: -
j_gene: TRBJ1-5

CDR3aa: ASSQDRDTGELF
len: 12
v_gene: TRBV4-3
abundance: few
j_gene: TRBJ2-2

CDR3aa: ASSLEGQGSDEQY
len: 13
v_gene: TRBV5-1
abundance: many
j_gene: TRBJ2-7

CDR3aa: ASGSRDRGLRETQY
len: 14
v_gene: TRBV12-5
abundance: -
j_gene: TRBJ2-5

CDR3aa: ASSPRVAGGPVLNEQF
len: 16
v_gene: TRBV7-6
abundance: -
j_gene: TRBJ2-1

CDR3aa: ASSFGGTQPQH
len: 11
v_gene: TRBV12-3/TRBV12-4
abundance: once
j_gene: TRBJ1-5

CDR3aa: ASTQGGSYEQY
len: 11
v_gene: TRBV11-2
abundance: few
j_gene: TRBJ2-7

CDR3aa: ASSGGDGYT
len: 9
v_gene: TRBV12-3/TRBV12-4
abundance: few
j_gene: TRBJ1-2

CDR3aa: ASSPPGEETQY
len: 11
v_gene: TRBV7-6
abundance: -
j_gene: TRBJ2-5

CDR3aa: ASRPTANTEAF
len: 11
v_gene: TRBV3-1
abundance: -
j_gene: TRBJ1-1

CDR3aa: AISDSHDVNEQF
len: 12
v_gene: TRBV10-3
abundance: -
j_gene: TRBJ2-1

CDR3aa: ASSSVTGEQY
len: 10
v_gene: TRBV7-9
abundance: few
j_gene: TRBJ2-7

CDR3aa: ASRGGGGELF
len: 10
v_gene: TRBV27
abundance: -
j_gene: TRBJ2-2

CDR3aa: ASSLGHSQTQY
len: 11
v_gene: TRBV7-6
abundance: -
j_gene: TRBJ2-5

CDR3aa: ASIDFGGGTDTQY
len: 13
v_gene: TRBV19
abundance: -
j_gene: TRBJ2-3

CDR3aa: ASSLNTDRRTNTEAF
len: 15
v_gene: TRBV6-2/TRBV6-3
abundance: -
j_gene: TRBJ1-1

CDR3aa: ASSLLTGDETQY
len: 12
v_gene: TRBV7-6
abundance: -
j_gene: TRBJ2-5

CDR3aa: ASSYSGGGQPQH
len: 12
v_gene: TRBV6-5
abundance: -
j_gene: TRBJ1-5

CDR3aa: ASSYSKSPETQY
len: 12
v_gene: TRBV6-5
abundance: -
j_gene: TRBJ2-5

CDR3aa: ASSSTDKGAGRSSQY
len: 15
v_gene: TRBV11-2
abundance: -
j_gene: TRBJ2-5

CDR3aa: ASRFRDGVVTDTQY
len: 14
v_gene: TRBV5-5
abundance: many
j_gene: TRBJ2-3

CDR3aa: ASSLGLAGGLETQY
len: 14
v_gene: TRBV13
abundance: few
j_gene: TRBJ2-5

CDR3aa: ASSLEGQGNQPQH
len: 13
v_gene: TRBV5-1
abundance: few
j_gene: TRBJ1-5

CDR3aa: ASRDLGARRTETQY
len: 14
v_gene: TRBV6-5
abundance: few
j_gene: TRBJ2-5

CDR3aa: ASYSMDRHTDTQY
len: 13
v_gene: TRBV6-2/TRBV6-3
abundance: few
j_gene: TRBJ2-3

CDR3aa: SVDLTGINTEAF
len: 12
v_gene: TRBV29-1
abundance: -
j_gene: TRBJ1-1

CDR3aa: ASSSPGEAGIQETQY
len: 15
v_gene: TRBV9
abundance: -
j_gene: TRBJ2-5

CDR3aa: ASSQETGRNEQF
len: 12
v_gene: TRBV4-1
abundance: few
j_gene: TRBJ2-1